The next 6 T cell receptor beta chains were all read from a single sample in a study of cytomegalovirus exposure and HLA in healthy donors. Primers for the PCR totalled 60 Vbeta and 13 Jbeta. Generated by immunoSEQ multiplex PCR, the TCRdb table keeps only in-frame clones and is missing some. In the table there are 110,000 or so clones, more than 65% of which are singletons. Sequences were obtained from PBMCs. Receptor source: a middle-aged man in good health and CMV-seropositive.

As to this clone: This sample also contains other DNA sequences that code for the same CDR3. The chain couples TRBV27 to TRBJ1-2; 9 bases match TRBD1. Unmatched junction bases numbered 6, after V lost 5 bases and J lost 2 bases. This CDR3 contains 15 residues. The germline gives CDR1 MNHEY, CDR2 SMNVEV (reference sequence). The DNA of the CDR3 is TGTGCCAGCAGTGCGACAGGGGGACCGAACTATGGCTACACCTTC. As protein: CASSATGGPNYGYTF.

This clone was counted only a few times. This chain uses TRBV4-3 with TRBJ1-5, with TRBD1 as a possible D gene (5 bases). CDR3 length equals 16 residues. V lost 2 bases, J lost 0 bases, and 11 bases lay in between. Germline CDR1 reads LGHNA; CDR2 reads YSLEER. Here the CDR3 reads CASSQSTVNSNQPQHF. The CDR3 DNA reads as TGCGCCAGCAGCCAATCGACAGTTAATAGCAATCAGCCCCAGCATTTT.

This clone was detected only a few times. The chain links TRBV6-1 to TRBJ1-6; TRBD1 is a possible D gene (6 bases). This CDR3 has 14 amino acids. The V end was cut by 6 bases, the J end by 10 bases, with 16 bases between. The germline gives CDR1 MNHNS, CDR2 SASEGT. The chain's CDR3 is CASRSIGGPSPLHF. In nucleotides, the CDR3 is TGTGCCAGCAGGTCGATCGGGGGGCCCTCACCCCTCCACTTT.

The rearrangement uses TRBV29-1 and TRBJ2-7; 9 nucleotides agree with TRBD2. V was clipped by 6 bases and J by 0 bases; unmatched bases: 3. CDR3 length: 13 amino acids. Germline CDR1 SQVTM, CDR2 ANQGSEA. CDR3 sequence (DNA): TGCAGCGTGGGGCGGGGGGGCTCCTACGAGCAGTACTTC. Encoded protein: CSVGRGGSYEQYF.

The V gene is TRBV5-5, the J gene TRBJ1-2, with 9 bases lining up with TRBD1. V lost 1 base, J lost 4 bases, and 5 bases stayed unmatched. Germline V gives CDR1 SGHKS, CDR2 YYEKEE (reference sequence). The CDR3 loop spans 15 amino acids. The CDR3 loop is CASSLSQGASYGYTF. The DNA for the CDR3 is TGTGCCAGCAGCTTGTCACAGGGGGCCTCCTATGGCTACACCTTC.

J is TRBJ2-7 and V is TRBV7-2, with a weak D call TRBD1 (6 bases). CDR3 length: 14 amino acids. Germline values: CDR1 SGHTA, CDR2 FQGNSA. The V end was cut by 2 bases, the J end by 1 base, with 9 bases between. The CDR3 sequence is CASSLQGFSYEQYF. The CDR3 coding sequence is TGTGCCAGCAGCTTACAGGGGTTTTCCTACGAGCAGTACTTC.